This T cell receptor (beta chain) was recorded in a study of OX40 agonist ivuxolimab in advanced cancers. Looking at the study overall: Patient treatment consisted of intravenous ivuxolimab administration every 2 weeks at 0.01 to 10 mg/kg.

CDR3 length: 14 amino acids. V lost 6 bases and J lost 4; bases outside the gene matches: 7. CDR1 and CDR2 (germline): SGHRS, YFSETQ. Sequenced by immunoSEQ multiplex PCR; TCRdb stores in-frame clones only, minus some. The sample lists approximately 73,000 clones, approximately 88% occurring once. Sequencing was performed on CD4+ or CD8+ T cells sorted from blood, taken in a trial of the OX40 agonist ivuxolimab. This clonotype was obtained from an adult with an advanced solid tumor such as melanoma, head and neck, liver or kidney cancer. J is TRBJ2-3 and V is TRBV5-1, with TRBD1 identical over 8 bases. DNA of the CDR3: TGCGCCAGCAACCCAGGGGGCGTCGCAGATACGCAGTATTTT. The encoded protein is CASNPGGVADTQYF.